These 2 T cell receptor beta chains were sequenced from one sample in a study of T cell clones after liver transplantation. Only in-frame clones appear in the TCRdb table, and some are missing; sequencing was by immunoSEQ multiplex PCR. Found here are roughly 53,000 clones, over 60% of them singletons; the top ten hold around 9.6%. This sample comprised CD4+ T cells from blood, obtained at the 22-month timepoint. The receptors stem from a human patient who received a liver transplant. The graft donor may be the source of some T cells.

The rearrangement joins TRBV15 to TRBJ2-7; 7 bases match TRBD2. CDR3 size: 14 residues. The germline V gene encodes CDR1 LNHNV and CDR2 YYDKDF (reference sequence). V lost 3 bases, J lost 6 bases, and 8 bases stayed unmatched. The CDR3 protein is CATSRSGGRAEQYF. The CDR3 region has the DNA TGTGCCACCAGCAGGTCGGGGGGAAGAGCCGAGCAGTACTTC.

This clone has only one observation. J is TRBJ1-6 and V is TRBV7-2; 9 positions agree with TRBD1. The CDR3 covers 15 residues. With V trimmed by 4 bases and J by 7 bases, 5 bases remained unmatched. CDR1 and CDR2 (germline): SGHTA, FQGNSA. The CDR3 nucleotides read TGTGCCAGCAGCTCACAGGGGGCTGGGAATTCACCCCTCCACTTT. This translates into CASSSQGAGNSPLHF.